The next 21 T cell receptor beta chains were all read from a single sample in a study of metastatic and nonmetastatic thyroid tumors. TCRdb re-processed the PCR reads through MiXCR. The sample contains some 93,000 clones, approximately 11% of which appear only once. Thyroid surgery was performed in patients who had received no treatment beforehand. Specimen: blood. Receptor source: a female donor with papillary thyroid cancer or a benign thyroid nodule (not recorded which). Some clones in this sample may be carry-over from other donors' samples.

As concerns this clone: At one boundary the junction diverges from the germline segment, which might be a read error. The V and J genes are TRBV6-5 and TRBJ2-5; D may match TRBD1 or TRBD2 (6 bases each). Germline V gene lookup returns CDR1 MNHEY and CDR2 SVGAGI. This CDR3 comprises 14 residues. In DNA, the CDR3 is TGTGCCAGCAGTTACTCGCGGGACAAAGAGACCAAGTACTTC. Protein sequence: CASSYSRDKETKYF.

At least ten counts were recorded for this clone. The chain links TRBV4-3 to TRBJ2-7; TRBD2 matches 10 bases. Per the germline V gene, CDR1 is LGHNA and CDR2 is YSLEER. This CDR3 has 17 amino acids. The junction had 11 bases not matched to a gene; V was cut back by 0 bases and J by 6 bases. The CDR3 spells CASSQDASGGGSAEQYF. DNA of the CDR3: TGCGCCAGCAGCCAAGATGCTAGCGGGGGAGGATCTGCCGAGCAGTACTTC.

This clone was counted many times. The chain couples TRBV6-1 to TRBJ2-2; a possible D gene is TRBD1 (6 bases). Germline CDR1 reads MNHNS; CDR2 reads SASEGT. The CDR3 covers 15 residues. V lost 10 bases, J lost 5 bases, and 20 bases lay in between. The CDR3 DNA reads as TGTGCCAAGGATATGTCAGGGGCTTGGACCGGGGAGCTGTTTTTT. Translating gives CAKDMSGAWTGELFF.

The chain recombines TRBV4-1 with TRBJ1-3; possibly TRBD1 for D (5 bases). Trimming took 3 bases from V and 4 from J, leaving 7 bases between them. The CDR3 is 13 amino acids. Germline values: CDR1 MGHRA, CDR2 YSYEKL. CDR3 protein: CASSQGQGNTIYF. The CDR3 nucleotides read TGCGCCAGCAGCCAGGGGCAGGGAAACACCATATATTTT.

This clone has a handful of counts. The V and J genes are TRBV6-1 and TRBJ1-2, with a tentative D call TRBD1 (5 bases). The CDR3 runs 11 residues. Germline V gene lookup returns CDR1 MNHNS and CDR2 SASEGT. The V end was cut by 5 bases, the J end by 8 bases, with 9 bases between. CDR3 loop: CASSYWDGYTF. The DNA for the CDR3 is TGTGCCAGCAGTTATTGGGACGGCTACACCTTC.

This clone has ten or more counts. This chain uses TRBV29-1 with TRBJ2-3, with a possible D match to TRBD1 (6 bases). The CDR3 extends over 14 amino acids. The germline gives CDR1 SQVTM, CDR2 ANQGSEA. V dropped 3 bases and J dropped 2 bases, with 12 bases sitting between them. DNA of the CDR3: TGCAGCGTTGACCAGGGGCAATCCACAGATACGCAGTATTTT. Protein sequence: CSVDQGQSTDTQYF.

In this sample, this clone turned up many times. The J gene is TRBJ2-3, the V gene TRBV5-1; perhaps TRBD1 as D (7 bases). Looked up from germline, CDR1 is SGHRS and CDR2 is YFSETQ. The CDR3 is 16 residues long. V was pared by 4 bases and J by 0 bases, with 15 bases between. CDR3 sequence: CASSNGGTASTDTQYF. The CDR3 DNA is TGCGCCAGCAGCAATGGGGGGACAGCTAGCACAGATACGCAGTATTTT.

This clone came up many times. The V and J genes are TRBV4-2 and TRBJ2-3; 10 nucleotides line up with TRBD2. Germline V gene lookup returns CDR1 LGHNA and CDR2 YNFKEQ. V lost 3 bases, J lost 3 bases, and 6 bases stayed unmatched. CDR3 length: 16 amino acids. The CDR3 sequence: CASSQRAGGETDTQYF. DNA of the CDR3: TGTGCCAGCAGCCAGAGAGCGGGAGGGGAGACAGATACGCAGTATTTT.

At least ten counts were recorded for this clone. CDR3 nucleotides: TGTGCCAGCAGTTCAATTATTGGCCAAACGTCTCATCAGCCCCAGCATTTT. This encodes CASSSIIGQTSHQPQHF. The V and J genes are TRBV6-2 or TRBV6-3 and TRBJ1-5, with D uncertain. V was trimmed by 4 bases and J by 5 bases, leaving 21 bases between them. From germline, CDR1 is MNHEY and CDR2 SVGEGT. This CDR3 is 17 amino acids long.

This clone showed up many times. This sequence joins TRBV5-1 and TRBJ2-1; 9 bases fit TRBD2. Germline trimming cut 7 bases from V and 14 bases from J; bases unmatched to any gene: 16. The CDR3 runs to 14 residues. Germline values: CDR1 SGHRS, CDR2 YFSETQ. The CDR3 is CASSVGAGGPDKFF. As DNA, the CDR3 is TGCGCCAGCTCCGTCGGGGCGGGAGGGCCGGATAAGTTCTTC.

This clone was observed many times. J is TRBJ2-7 and V is TRBV4-3, with D maybe TRBD2 (7 bases). The ends were cut back, 4 bases at V and 2 bases at J, with 18 bases in the middle. The CDR3 sequence is 16 residues long. Germline CDR1 is LGHNA and CDR2 is YSLEER. The CDR3 region has the DNA TGCGCCAGCAGCCCCTTTCGGGGGGCCCCCACCTACGAGCAGTACTTC. Protein sequence: CASSPFRGAPTYEQYF.

This clone was observed at least ten times. J is TRBJ2-5 and V is TRBV14; D is ambiguous. This CDR3 region has 12 residues. In germline, CDR1 is SGHDN, CDR2 FVKESK. Trimming removed 1 base from V and 4 bases from J, with 4 bases in between. The DNA of the CDR3 is TGTGCCAGCAGCCAAGGAGGAGAGACCCAGTACTTC. Encoded protein: CASSQGGETQYF.

This clone was observed at least ten times. Other DNA variants within this sample encode the same CDR3. The chain carries TRBV9 and TRBJ2-6; the D is unclear. The CDR3 is 15 residues long. V was pared by 0 bases and J by 0 bases, with 4 bases between. Germline V gene lookup returns CDR1 SGDLS and CDR2 YYNGEE. CDR3 in DNA: TGTGCCAGCAGCGTAGAGGGCTCTGGGGCCAACGTCCTGACTTTC. Translating gives CASSVEGSGANVLTF.

This clone was counted at least ten times. The CDR3 loop is CASSALTSGRAYNEQFF. The CDR3 nucleotides read TGTGCCAGCAGCGCCCTCACTAGCGGGAGGGCCTACAATGAGCAGTTCTTC. The chain is built from TRBV9 and TRBJ2-1; TRBD2 aligns across 13 bases. Germline trimming cut 3 bases from V and 2 bases from J; bases unmatched to any gene: 5. CDR1 and CDR2 (germline): SGDLS, YYNGEE. The CDR3 spans 17 residues.

This clone was recorded many times. V is TRBV5-1 and J is TRBJ1-3; no firm D call. V lost 0 bases and J lost 0, with 13 bases in between. CDR1 is SGHRS and CDR2 is YFSETQ in the germline V gene. The CDR3 has 17 residues. The CDR3 DNA follows: TGCGCCAGCAGCTTGGGTCCAGGCACCAGCTCTGGAAACACCATATATTTT. This translates into CASSLGPGTSSGNTIYF.

This clone occurred many times. DNA of the CDR3: TGTGCCAGCAGTTTCACAGCCCCCTACGAGCAGTACTTC. It encodes CASSFTAPYEQYF. This chain joins TRBV28 and TRBJ2-7; D unclear. Germline V lookup: CDR1 MDHEN, CDR2 SYDVKM. This CDR3 has 13 amino acids. V was pared by 3 bases and J by 2 bases, with 8 bases between.

This clone was seen repeatedly, ten times or more. The rearrangement joins TRBV28 to TRBJ2-7; TRBD1 matches 8 bases. Germline V gene sequence: CDR1 MDHEN, CDR2 SYDVKM. The CDR3 sequence is 14 residues long. J gave up 2 bases and V 5 bases, and 5 bases lay outside the gene matches. CDR3: CASSPRDRTYEQYF. CDR3 nucleotides: TGTGCCAGCAGTCCTCGGGACAGGACCTACGAGCAGTACTTC.

This clone was seen ten or more times. The chain has TRBV7-2 and TRBJ2-5; tentatively, D is TRBD1 (6 bases). V dropped 1 base and J dropped 4 bases, with 13 bases sitting between them. The germline V gene has CDR1 SGHTA and CDR2 FQGNSA. This CDR3 is 15 amino acids long. The CDR3 reads CASSLGGRGRETQYF. CDR3 DNA sequence: TGTGCCAGCAGCTTAGGGGGCAGGGGCAGAGAGACCCAGTACTTC.

At least ten counts were recorded for this clone. This rearrangement joins TRBV12-3 or TRBV12-4 to TRBJ1-1; no clear D. The CDR3 sequence is 14 residues long. The V end lost 3 bases, the J end lost 2 bases, and 10 bases lay between the germline ends. The CDR3 loop is CASSFSGDNTEAFF. The CDR3 DNA reads TGTGCCAGCAGTTTTTCCGGGGATAACACTGAAGCTTTCTTT.

This clone was counted ten times or more. The chain is built from TRBV7-2 and TRBJ2-7, with TRBD2 matching over 7 bases. The V and J ends lost 2 bases and 6 bases, in that order; junction bases with no gene match: 10. Germline V gene sequence: CDR1 SGHTA, CDR2 FQGNSA. The CDR3 is 15 amino acids. In DNA form, the CDR3 reads TGTGCCAGCAGCTTAAGTTTCGGGGAGGGAGGCGAGCAGTACTTC. It yields the protein CASSLSFGEGGEQYF.

This clone has ten or more counts. Here the CDR3 reads CASSSGRGDQPQHF. The CDR3 region has the DNA TGTGCCAGCAGTTCCGGAAGGGGAGATCAGCCCCAGCATTTT. V usage is TRBV28 and J usage is TRBJ1-5, with D possibly TRBD1 on 5 matching bases. Deletions cut 4 bases from V and 5 bases from J, with 12 bases between. The CDR3 sequence is 14 residues long. Germline V gives CDR1 MDHEN, CDR2 SYDVKM. The variable domain in full, with the rest retrieved from reference TRBV28 and TRBJ1-5, is DVKVTQSSRYLVKRTGEKVFLECVQDMDHENMFWYRQDPGLGLRLIYFSYDVKMKEKGDIPEGYSVSREKKERFSLILESASTNQTSMYLCASSSGRGDQPQHFGDGTRLSIL.